The 19 T cell receptor beta chains listed next were all sequenced from one sample in a study of blood T cells in healthy people across ages (dated by TCRdb to between 2015 and 2016). Library prep was done by 5' RACE. Data came from an Illumina HiSeq 2500. A second PCR of roughly 7 to 12 cycles was run with a J-beta primer mix and a sample-barcoded 5' primer. TCRdb reworked the public reads: Q25 trimming with fastp, MiXCR clone assembly, productive beta chains retained. Identical CDR3 protein sequences are pooled into one entry, listed with their most common genes and DNA. This sample gives 980,000 or so distinct CDR3 sequences in total; about 48% of them show up just once. The ten largest make up 13% of the sample. The sequenced sample consisted of blood. The receptors were gathered from a man under 40 in good health.

This clonotype was seen a handful of times. The V call is TRBV20-1, the J call TRBJ2-5; no clear D. Germline CDR1 and CDR2: DFQATT and SNEGSKA (reference sequence). This CDR3 is built from 13 residues. Trimming pared 6 bases from V and 2 bases from J, leaving 13 bases between. The CDR3 loop reads CSARVGRQETQYF. The CDR3 coding sequence is TGCAGTGCCCGCGTGGGCAGGCAAGAGACCCAGTACTTC.

The sample holds many counts of this clonotype. The chain recombines TRBV13 with TRBJ1-6; D is uncertain. The CDR3 extends over 15 amino acids. The V gene's germline CDR1 is PRHDT and CDR2 FYEKMQ (reference sequence). V was cut by 6 bases and J by 4 bases, with 13 bases left in between. The CDR3 DNA reads TGTGCCAGCAGACAAAAGGGCGGTTATAATTCACCCCTCCACTTT. Residues: CASRQKGGYNSPLHF.

The genes are TRBV20-1 and TRBJ2-7, with 11 bases aligning to TRBD2. Germline trimming cut 3 bases from V and 4 bases from J; bases unmatched to any gene: 5. Germline V gene lookup returns CDR1 DFQATT and CDR2 SNEGSKA (reference sequence). This CDR3 is 14 amino acids long. The CDR3 region is CSARLLAGVYEQYF. The CDR3, as DNA: TGCAGTGCTAGGCTACTAGCGGGGGTGTACGAGCAGTACTTC.

The chain is built from TRBV27 and TRBJ1-1; 10 bases are shared with TRBD1. J gave up 5 bases and V 5 bases, and 8 bases lay outside the gene matches. CDR3 length equals 15 residues. Per the germline V gene, CDR1 is MNHEY and CDR2 is SMNVEV (reference sequence). This CDR3 reads CASSRRRTGGTEAFF. The CDR3 bases are TGTGCCAGCAGTCGACGGAGGACAGGGGGGACTGAAGCTTTCTTT.

V gene TRBV5-1 combines with J gene TRBJ1-4; D not resolved. Looked up from germline, CDR1 is SGHRS and CDR2 is YFSETQ. CDR3 length: 16 residues. V was pared by 1 base and J by 4 bases, with 14 bases between. The CDR3 loop reads CASSLIKRDVNEKLFF. As DNA, the CDR3 is TGCGCCAGCAGCTTGATAAAAAGAGATGTTAATGAAAAACTGTTTTTT. The full variable domain, its missing parts supplied by reference TRBV5-1 and TRBJ1-4, is KAGVTQTPRYLIKTRGQQVTLSCSPISGHRSVSWYQQTPGQGLQFLFEYFSETQRNKGNFPGRFSGRQFSNSRSEMNVSTLELGDSALYLCASSLIKRDVNEKLFFGSGTQLSVL.

The chain employs TRBV12-3 or TRBV12-4 and TRBJ2-7; D could derive from TRBD1 or TRBD2 (5 bases each). V was cut by 11 bases and J by 0 bases, with 17 bases left in between. This CDR3 has 14 amino acids. CDR3 DNA sequence: TGTGCCGGCACCTTGGGGGTCACCTCCTACGAGCAGTACTTC. This gives the protein CAGTLGVTSYEQYF.

CDR3 sequence: CASSQETGGAYEQYF. CDR3 DNA: TGCGCCAGCAGCCAGGAGACAGGGGGGGCCTACGAGCAGTACTTC. The V and J genes are TRBV4-3 and TRBJ2-7; 9 nucleotides line up with TRBD1. V trimming: 3 bases; J trimming: 2 bases; junction bases outside the gene matches: 5. This CDR3 is built from 15 residues. The germline V gene encodes CDR1 LGHNA and CDR2 YSLEER.

The chain joins TRBV4-1 to TRBJ2-3; D is unresolved. The CDR3 runs to 15 residues. CDR1 and CDR2 from the germline V gene are MGHRA and YSYEKL. The V end was cut by 1 base, the J end by 5 bases, with 13 bases between. This CDR3 reads CASSQVHSSEDTQYF. The CDR3 coding sequence is TGCGCCAGCAGCCAAGTCCACAGCAGTGAAGATACGCAGTATTTT.

The chain recombines TRBV20-1 with TRBJ1-2; D uncertain. The CDR3 is 16 residues long. V shed 0 bases and J shed 2 bases, with 16 bases lying between them. Germline loops: CDR1 DFQATT, CDR2 SNEGSKA (reference sequence). CDR3 in DNA: TGCAGTGCTAGAGATCAACTGATGGGCCTGAACTATGGCTACACCTTC. This codes for CSARDQLMGLNYGYTF.

This clonotype was observed a few times. The rearrangement uses TRBV27 and TRBJ2-1; TRBD2 is a possible D gene (7 bases). Germline-derived CDR1 and CDR2 are MNHEY and SMNVEV (reference sequence). The CDR3 consists of 14 residues. The V gene lost 10 bases and the J gene lost 4 bases, with 17 bases spanning the gap. The CDR3 nucleotides are TGTGCCACCGCGGGGGCCTTACTTTACAATGAGCAGTTCTTC. Protein sequence: CATAGALLYNEQFF.

CDR3 DNA: TGTGCCAGCAGCCGGGTCTCTAGCACAGATACGCAGTATTTT. Translated: CASSRVSSTDTQYF. The chain couples TRBV7-9 to TRBJ2-3, with no clear D. CDR3 length: 14 residues. Germline V gene data show CDR1 as SEHNR and CDR2 as FQNEAQ (reference sequence). Between the trimmed V and J ends, which lost 5 bases and 0 bases, there was a span of 9 bases.

This clonotype came up once. V is TRBV6-2 or TRBV6-3 and J is TRBJ2-2, with TRBD2 matching over 9 bases. Germline CDR1 reads MNHEY; CDR2 reads SVGEGT. The CDR3 has 14 amino acids. J was trimmed by 11 bases and V by 2 bases; bases with no gene match: 6. CDR3 in amino acids: CASSYGTSRSELFF. The CDR3 bases are TGTGCCAGCAGTTACGGGACTAGCCGGTCTGAGCTGTTTTTT.

To note about this clonotype: An end of the junction does not agree with germline; a read error may underlie this. The rearrangement uses TRBV4-1 and TRBJ2-7; tentatively, D is TRBD1 (5 bases). This CDR3 is 17 amino acids long. CDR1 is MGHRA and CDR2 is YSYEKL in the germline V gene. CDR3 amino acids: CASSQDLRSRGSYERYF. The CDR3 region has the DNA TGCGCCAGCAGCCAAGATCTGCGATCTAGGGGCTCCTACGAGCGGTACTTC.

This clonotype has more than one count but fewer than ten. The chain links TRBV3-1 to TRBJ1-2, with D possibly being TRBD1 (5 bases). The CDR3 spans 16 residues. The V end was cut by 0 bases, the J end by 2 bases, with 13 bases between. From germline, CDR1 is LGHDT and CDR2 YNNKEL (reference sequence). CDR3 nucleotides: TGTGCCAGCAGCCAAGATGTCAGGGTAGGAAACTATGGCTACACCTTC. It translates to CASSQDVRVGNYGYTF.

The gene calls are TRBV12-3 or TRBV12-4 and TRBJ2-5; tentative D call: TRBD2 (6 bases). CDR3 length: 12 amino acids. The germline V and J ends were trimmed by 5 bases and 12 bases, with 16 bases remaining between them. CDR3 DNA sequence: TGTGCCAGCAGTCCTAGACTAGGCTTAAAGTACTTC. Translated: CASSPRLGLKYF.

The gene calls are TRBV25-1 and TRBJ1-1; TRBD1 is a possible D gene (5 bases). The germline gives CDR1 MGHDK, CDR2 SYGVNS. The CDR3 length is 14 residues. Trimming cost V 5 bases and J 1 base, with 11 bases left between them. The CDR3 DNA sequence: TGTGCCAGCAGTACCCTGGGACGGAACACTGAAGCTTTCTTT. Protein: CASSTLGRNTEAFF.

This clonotype was counted only a few times. CDR3 coding DNA: TGCAGTGCTCAACCTATAAGGACAGGGAACTATGGCTACACCTTC. Translation gives CSAQPIRTGNYGYTF. The chain recombines TRBV20-1 with TRBJ1-2; 8 bases match TRBD1. Losses at the gene ends were 5 bases for V and 2 bases for J; bases not matched to a gene: 10. Germline V gene lookup returns CDR1 DFQATT and CDR2 SNEGSKA (reference sequence). This CDR3 is built from 15 residues.

This clonotype was detected a few times. The chain employs TRBV6-4 and TRBJ2-2; D unresolved. CDR3 length: 12 residues. Deletions cut 4 bases from V and 3 bases from J, with 3 bases between. Looked up from germline, CDR1 is MRHNA and CDR2 is SNTAGT. CDR3 coding DNA: TGTGCCAGCAGTGTAGACACCGGGGAGCTGTTTTTT. Translated: CASSVDTGELFF.

V gene TRBV29-1 combines with J gene TRBJ1-1; no clear D gene. The length of the CDR3 is 11 residues. Germline assignment: CDR1 SQVTM and CDR2 ANQGSEA. V dropped 7 bases and J dropped 1 base, with 7 bases sitting between them. The CDR3, as DNA: TGCAGCGCTGAGGAGAACACTGAAGCTTTCTTT. This sequence encodes CSAEENTEAFF.